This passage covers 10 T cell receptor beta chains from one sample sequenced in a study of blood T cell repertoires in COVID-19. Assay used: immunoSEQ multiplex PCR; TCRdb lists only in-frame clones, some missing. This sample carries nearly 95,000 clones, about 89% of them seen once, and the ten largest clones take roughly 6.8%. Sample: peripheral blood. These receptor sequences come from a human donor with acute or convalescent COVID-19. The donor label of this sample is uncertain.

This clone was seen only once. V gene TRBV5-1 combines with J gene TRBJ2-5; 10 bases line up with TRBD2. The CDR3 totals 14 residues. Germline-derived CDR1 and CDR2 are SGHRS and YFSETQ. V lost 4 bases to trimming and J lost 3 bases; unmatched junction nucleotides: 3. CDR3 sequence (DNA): TGCGCCAGCAGCATAGGGACTAGCGAAGAGACCCAGTACTTC. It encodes CASSIGTSEETQYF.

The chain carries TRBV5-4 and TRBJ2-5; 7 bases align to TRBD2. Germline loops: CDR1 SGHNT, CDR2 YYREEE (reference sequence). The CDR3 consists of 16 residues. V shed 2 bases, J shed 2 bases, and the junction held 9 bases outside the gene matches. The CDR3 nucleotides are TGTGCCAGCAGCTTCCTCGGCAGGGAGGGTCAAGAGACCCAGTACTTC. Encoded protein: CASSFLGREGQETQYF.

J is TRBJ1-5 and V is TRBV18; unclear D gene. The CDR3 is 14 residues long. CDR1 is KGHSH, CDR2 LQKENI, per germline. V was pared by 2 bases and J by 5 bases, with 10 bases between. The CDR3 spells CASSPGSGDQPQHF. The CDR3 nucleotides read TGTGCCAGCTCACCAGGGTCAGGCGATCAGCCCCAGCATTTT.

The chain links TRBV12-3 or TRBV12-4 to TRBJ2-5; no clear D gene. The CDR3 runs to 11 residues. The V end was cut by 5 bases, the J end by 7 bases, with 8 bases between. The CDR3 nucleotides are TGTGCCAGCAGTCTGCTCGGGACCCAGTACTTC. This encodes CASSLLGTQYF.

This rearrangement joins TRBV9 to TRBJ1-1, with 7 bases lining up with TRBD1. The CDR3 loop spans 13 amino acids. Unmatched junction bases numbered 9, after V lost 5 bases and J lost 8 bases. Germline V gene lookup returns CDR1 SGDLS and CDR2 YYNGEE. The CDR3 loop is CASSAGTDGEAFF. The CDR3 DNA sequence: TGTGCCAGCAGTGCCGGGACAGACGGGGAAGCTTTCTTT.

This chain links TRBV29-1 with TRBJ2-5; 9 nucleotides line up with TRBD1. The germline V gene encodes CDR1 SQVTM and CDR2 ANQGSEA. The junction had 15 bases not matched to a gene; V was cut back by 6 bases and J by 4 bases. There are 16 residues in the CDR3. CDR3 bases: TGCAGCGTGGGACAGGGTTCAGGTTCTATCGTAGAGACCCAGTACTTC. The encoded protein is CSVGQGSGSIVETQYF. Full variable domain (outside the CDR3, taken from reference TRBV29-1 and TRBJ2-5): SAVISQKPSRDICQRGTSLTIQCQVDSQVTMMFWYRQQPGQSLTLIATANQGSEATYESGFVIDKFPISRPNLTFSTLTVSNMSPEDSSIYLCSVGQGSGSIVETQYFGPGTRLLVL.

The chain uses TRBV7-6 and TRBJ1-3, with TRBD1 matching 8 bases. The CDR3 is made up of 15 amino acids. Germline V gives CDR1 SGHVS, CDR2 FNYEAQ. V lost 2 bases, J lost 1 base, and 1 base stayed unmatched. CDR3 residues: CASSLTGGSGNTIYF. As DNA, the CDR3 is TGTGCCAGCAGCTTAACAGGGGGATCTGGAAACACCATATATTTT.

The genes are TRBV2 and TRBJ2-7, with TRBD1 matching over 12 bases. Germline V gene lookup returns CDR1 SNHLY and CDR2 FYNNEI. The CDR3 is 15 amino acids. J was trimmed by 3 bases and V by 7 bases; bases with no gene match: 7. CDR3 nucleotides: TGTGCCAGCATCTACCGGGACAGGGGGCTCTACGAGCAGTACTTC. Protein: CASIYRDRGLYEQYF.

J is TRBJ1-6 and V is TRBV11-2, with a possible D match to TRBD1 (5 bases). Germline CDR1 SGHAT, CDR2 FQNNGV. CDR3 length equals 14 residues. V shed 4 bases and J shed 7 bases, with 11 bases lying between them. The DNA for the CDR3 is TGTGCCAGCAGCTACGGGGGATACAATTCACCCCTCCACTTT. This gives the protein CASSYGGYNSPLHF.

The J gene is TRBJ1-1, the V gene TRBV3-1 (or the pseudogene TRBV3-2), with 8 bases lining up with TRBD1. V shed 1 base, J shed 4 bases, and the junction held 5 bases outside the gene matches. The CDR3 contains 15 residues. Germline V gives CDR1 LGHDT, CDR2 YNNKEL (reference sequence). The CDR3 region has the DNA TGTGCCAGCAGCCAAGTAATTACAGGGGGCACTGAAGCTTTCTTT. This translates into CASSQVITGGTEAFF.